One and the same sample provided the 22 T cell receptor beta chains below, sequenced in a study of CD8 T cells in Susac syndrome. The RNA, about 0.45 to 1 ug, was put through reverse transcription using random hexamers. MiXCR, applied by TCRdb to the immunoSEQ multiplex PCR reads, yields one record per CDR3 protein. The sample records about 85,000 distinct CDR3 sequences, 95% being singletons. Sample: CD8+ T cells from PBMCs. These receptor sequences come from a human donor with Susac syndrome.

In its sample, this clonotype was seen once. The chain recombines TRBV6-5 with TRBJ2-3; D remains ambiguous. V lost 5 bases to trimming and J lost 4 bases, with 16 bases between them. The length of the CDR3 is 15 residues. The V gene's germline CDR1 is MNHEY and CDR2 SVGAGI. The CDR3 nucleotides read TGTGCCAGCAGTGGCAGACCCCCCCGGGCAGATACGCAGTATTTT. This translates into CASSGRPPRADTQYF.

V gene TRBV13 combines with J gene TRBJ1-4, with D maybe TRBD1 (5 bases). The CDR3 is 16 amino acids. V shed 5 bases and J shed 0 bases, with 13 bases lying between them. Germline V gives CDR1 PRHDT, CDR2 FYEKMQ (reference sequence). The CDR3 region is CASSPRDGPTNEKLFF. The DNA of the CDR3 is TGTGCCAGCAGCCCCCGGGACGGCCCAACTAATGAAAAACTGTTTTTT.

J is TRBJ2-7 and V is TRBV5-6; a weak D match, TRBD2 (6 bases). CDR1 SGHDT and CDR2 YYEEEE come from the germline V gene. The CDR3 contains 12 residues. Trimming shortened V by 4 bases and J by 4 bases, and 9 bases separated the two germline ends. The CDR3 loop reads CASSPGAYEQYF. DNA of the CDR3: TGTGCCAGCAGCCCGGGAGCGTACGAGCAGTACTTC.

V gene TRBV27 combines with J gene TRBJ2-5; 9 nucleotides line up with TRBD1. CDR1 and CDR2 (germline): MNHEY, SMNVEV (reference sequence). V trimming: 5 bases; J trimming: 4 bases; junction bases outside the gene matches: 8. The CDR3 covers 15 residues. The CDR3 loop is CASSRQGEVSETQYF. The CDR3 region has the DNA TGTGCCAGCAGTCGACAGGGGGAAGTTTCAGAGACCCAGTACTTC.

This clonotype was seen only once. J is TRBJ2-1 and V is TRBV28; 10 bases fit TRBD2. The CDR3 spans 16 residues. Losses at the gene ends were 5 bases for V and 2 bases for J; bases not matched to a gene: 6. Germline CDR1 reads MDHEN; CDR2 reads SYDVKM. This chain's CDR3 is CASSSRTSGPYNEQFF. The DNA for the CDR3 is TGTGCCAGCAGTAGCAGGACTAGCGGTCCCTACAATGAGCAGTTCTTC.

This chain uses TRBV4-2 with TRBJ1-1, with D possibly matching TRBD1 (5 bases). The CDR3 sequence is 18 residues long. Germline V gene sequence: CDR1 LGHNA, CDR2 YNFKEQ. V lost 0 bases and J 0 bases, leaving 17 bases between the germline ends. The CDR3 is CASSQDVTWAGMNTEAFF. The CDR3 bases are TGTGCCAGCAGCCAAGACGTGACTTGGGCAGGGATGAACACTGAAGCTTTCTTT.

The chain joins TRBV15 to TRBJ1-5; a possible D gene is TRBD1 (5 bases). V was cut by 0 bases and J by 1 base, with 10 bases left in between. CDR3 size: 16 residues. Looked up from germline, CDR1 is LNHNV and CDR2 is YYDKDF (reference sequence). The chain's CDR3 is CATSRDATVSNQPQHF. The CDR3 DNA follows: TGTGCCACCAGCAGAGATGCGACAGTCAGCAATCAGCCCCAGCATTTT. Variable domain in full (rest from reference TRBV15 and TRBJ1-5): DAMVIQNPRYQVTQFGKPVTLSCSQTLNHNVMYWYQQKSSQAPKLLFHYYDKDFNNEADTPDNFQSRRPNTSFCFLDIRSPGLGDTAMYLCATSRDATVSNQPQHFGDGTRLSIL.

This clonotype was observed a single time. This chain connects TRBV12-3 or TRBV12-4 to TRBJ2-1, with TRBD1 as a possible D gene (6 bases). Trimming shortened V by 6 bases and J by 5 bases, and 17 bases separated the two germline ends. The CDR3 loop spans 15 amino acids. As DNA, the CDR3 is TGTGCCAGCAGCCCACCAGGGGAAGGAGACAATGAGCAGTTCTTC. It specifies CASSPPGEGDNEQFF.

The chain carries TRBV6-6 and TRBJ2-1, with 8 positions matching TRBD2. Germline CDR1 MNHNY, CDR2 SVGAGI (reference sequence). J gave up 9 bases and V 10 bases, and 5 bases lay outside the gene matches. This CDR3 is built from 11 residues. CDR3 protein: CATNGGGEQFF. Written as DNA, the CDR3 is TGTGCCACCAACGGGGGGGGTGAGCAGTTCTTC.

The V call is TRBV29-1, the J call TRBJ2-1; D might be TRBD1 (7 bases). Germline V lookup: CDR1 SQVTM, CDR2 ANQGSEA. The CDR3 extends over 16 amino acids. The germline V and J ends were trimmed by 1 base and 0 bases, with 13 bases remaining between them. CDR3 nucleotides: TGCAGCGTTGAAGGGGGGCAGGGGGGCTCCTACAATGAGCAGTTCTTC. Translating it yields CSVEGGQGGSYNEQFF.

This clonotype was counted a single time. The chain uses TRBV29-1 and TRBJ2-7; 13 bases align to TRBD2. CDR3 length: 15 residues. The trim removed 7 bases at V and 3 bases at J, leaving 9 bases unmatched. CDR1 SQVTM and CDR2 ANQGSEA come from the germline V gene. The CDR3 is CSATSGRTGFYEQYF. In nucleotides, the CDR3 is TGCAGCGCGACTAGCGGGAGGACCGGATTCTACGAGCAGTACTTC.

The chain joins TRBV6-2 or TRBV6-3 to TRBJ2-1; D is unresolved. Trimming took off 2 bases at V and 4 bases at J, with 12 bases between the two ends. The germline V gene encodes CDR1 MNHEY and CDR2 SVGEGT. The CDR3 spans 15 residues. The CDR3 bases are TGTGCCAGCAGTTACCCTATGGCAGTATACAATGAGCAGTTCTTC. Translating it yields CASSYPMAVYNEQFF.

The chain carries TRBV20-1 and TRBJ1-1, with 9 bases identical to TRBD1. Losses at the gene ends were 3 bases for V and 4 bases for J; bases not matched to a gene: 12. The CDR3 loop spans 16 amino acids. Germline values: CDR1 DFQATT, CDR2 SNEGSKA (reference sequence). CDR3 sequence reads: CSARGTGMFPPTEAFF. CDR3 bases: TGCAGTGCTAGGGGGACAGGGATGTTCCCTCCCACTGAAGCTTTCTTT.

The V call is TRBV30, the J call TRBJ2-2; no firm D call. Germline V CDR1 and CDR2: GTSNPN, SVGIG (reference sequence). Trimming removed 6 bases at V and 4 bases at J, with 9 bases between. The CDR3 has 12 amino acids. CDR3 loop: CACLHVTGELFF. As DNA, the CDR3 is TGTGCCTGCCTTCACGTCACCGGGGAGCTGTTTTTT.

This sequence joins TRBV28 and TRBJ1-5; no definite D call. V was pared by 1 base and J by 9 bases, with 16 bases between. The CDR3 runs to 15 residues. Germline V gene lookup returns CDR1 MDHEN and CDR2 SYDVKM. In nucleotides, the CDR3 is TGTGCCAGCAGTTTATTGGATGAGGCCAGGTTGCCCCAGCATTTT. Amino acid sequence: CASSLLDEARLPQHF. The full variable domain, rest sourced from reference TRBV28 and TRBJ1-5, is DVKVTQSSRYLVKRTGEKVFLECVQDMDHENMFWYRQDPGLGLRLIYFSYDVKMKEKGDIPEGYSVSREKKERFSLILESASTNQTSMYLCASSLLDEARLPQHFGDGTRLSIL.

The genes are TRBV15 and TRBJ1-5; D not resolved. The CDR3 contains 15 residues. The V end lost 3 bases, the J end lost 3 bases, and 12 bases lay between the germline ends. Germline lookup yields CDR1 LNHNV and CDR2 YYDKDF (reference sequence). The CDR3 DNA sequence: TGTGCCACCAGCAGCGTCAGAGCCCCCAATCAGCCCCAGCATTTT. Protein: CATSSVRAPNQPQHF.

V and J are TRBV2 and TRBJ2-7; D may be TRBD1 (6 bases). The V gene's germline CDR1 is SNHLY and CDR2 FYNNEI. V shed 7 bases and J shed 3 bases, with 10 bases lying between them. This CDR3 has 12 residues. CDR3 bases: TGTGCCAGCACATCAGGGGTCTACGAGCAGTACTTC. This translates into CASTSGVYEQYF. The full variable domain, rest sourced from reference TRBV2 and TRBJ2-7, is EPEVTQTPSHQVTQMGQEVILRCVPISNHLYFYWYRQILGQKVEFLVSFYNNEISEKSEIFDDQFSVERPDGSNFTLKIRSTKLEDSAMYFCASTSGVYEQYFGPGTRLTVT.

The chain couples TRBV5-4 to TRBJ2-7; D perhaps matches TRBD2 (6 bases). CDR3 length: 13 amino acids. The ends were cut back, 4 bases at V and 5 bases at J, with 13 bases in the middle. Germline assignment: CDR1 SGHNT and CDR2 YYREEE (reference sequence). In DNA, the CDR3 is TGTGCCAGCAGCCTACGGGGGAGCAACGAGCAGTACTTC. This sequence encodes CASSLRGSNEQYF.

This chain links TRBV29-1 with TRBJ2-7, with D perhaps TRBD1 or TRBD2 (5 bases each). The germline V and J ends were trimmed by 3 bases and 9 bases, with 15 bases remaining between them. This CDR3 comprises 12 residues. CDR1 is SQVTM and CDR2 is ANQGSEA in the germline V gene. CDR3 nucleotide sequence: TGCAGCGTTGAGCACGGGGACGGGCTGCAGTACTTC. Its protein product is CSVEHGDGLQYF.

The rearrangement joins TRBV15 to TRBJ2-3, with 8 bases fitting TRBD2. The CDR3 has 16 residues. In germline, CDR1 is LNHNV, CDR2 YYDKDF (reference sequence). With V trimmed by 5 bases and J by 0 bases, 7 bases remained unmatched. The CDR3 coding sequence is TGTGCCACCAGCGGCCAACTAGCGGTCAGCACAGATACGCAGTATTTT. Translation gives CATSGQLAVSTDTQYF.

The chain couples TRBV27 to TRBJ2-3; D is unclear. CDR3 size: 12 residues. Germline V lookup: CDR1 MNHEY, CDR2 SMNVEV (reference sequence). V lost 7 bases and J lost 6, with 11 bases in between. The CDR3 here is CASTWGFDTQYF. The DNA for the CDR3 is TGTGCCAGCACTTGGGGTTTCGATACGCAGTATTTT.

This clonotype appeared once. The chain recombines TRBV20-1 with TRBJ2-1, with D hard to call. From germline, CDR1 is DFQATT and CDR2 SNEGSKA (reference sequence). The CDR3 contains 13 residues. V was trimmed by 4 bases and J by 6 bases, leaving 13 bases between them. The CDR3 coding sequence is TGCAGTGCTAAATCTTTAGCCCCCAATGAGCAGTTCTTC. Translated: CSAKSLAPNEQFF.